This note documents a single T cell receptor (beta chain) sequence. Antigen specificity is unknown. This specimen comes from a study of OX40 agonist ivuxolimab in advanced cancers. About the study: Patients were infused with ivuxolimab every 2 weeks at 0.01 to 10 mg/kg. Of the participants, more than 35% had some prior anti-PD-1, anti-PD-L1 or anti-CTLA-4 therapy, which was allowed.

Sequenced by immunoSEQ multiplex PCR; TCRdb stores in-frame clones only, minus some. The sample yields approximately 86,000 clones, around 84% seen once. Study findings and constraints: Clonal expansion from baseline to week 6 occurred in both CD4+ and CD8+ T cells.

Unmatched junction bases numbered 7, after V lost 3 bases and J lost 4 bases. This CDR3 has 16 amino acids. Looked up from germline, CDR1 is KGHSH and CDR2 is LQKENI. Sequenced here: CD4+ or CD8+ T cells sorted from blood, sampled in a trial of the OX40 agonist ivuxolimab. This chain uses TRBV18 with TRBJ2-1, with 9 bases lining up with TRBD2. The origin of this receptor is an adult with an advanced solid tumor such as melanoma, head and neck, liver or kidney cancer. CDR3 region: CASSPKRLAEYNEQFF. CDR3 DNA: TGTGCCAGCTCACCCAAAAGACTAGCGGAATACAATGAGCAGTTCTTC.